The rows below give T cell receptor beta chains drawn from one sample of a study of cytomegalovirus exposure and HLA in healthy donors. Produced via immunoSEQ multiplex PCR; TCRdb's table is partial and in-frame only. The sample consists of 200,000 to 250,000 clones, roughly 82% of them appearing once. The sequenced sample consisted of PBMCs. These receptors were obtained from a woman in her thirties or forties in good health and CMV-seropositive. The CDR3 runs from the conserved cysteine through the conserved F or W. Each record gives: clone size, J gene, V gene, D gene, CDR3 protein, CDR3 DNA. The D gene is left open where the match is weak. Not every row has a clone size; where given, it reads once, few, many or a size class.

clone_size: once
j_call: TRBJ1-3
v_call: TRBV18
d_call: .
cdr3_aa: CASSPLTPVPQYSGNTIYF
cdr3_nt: TGTGCCAGCTCACCTTTAACCCCGGTTCCGCAATACTCTGGAAACACCATATATTTT

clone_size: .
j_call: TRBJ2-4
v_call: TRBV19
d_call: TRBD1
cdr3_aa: CASTIQGARNIQYF
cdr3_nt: TGTGCCAGTACCATACAGGGGGCGCGGAACATTCAGTACTTC

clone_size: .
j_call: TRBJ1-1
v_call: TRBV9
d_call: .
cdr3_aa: CASSVRVNTEAFF
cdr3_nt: TGTGCCAGCAGCGTAAGAGTGAACACTGAAGCTTTCTTT

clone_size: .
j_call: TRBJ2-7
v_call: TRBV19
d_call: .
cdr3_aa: CASRGRGESLYEQYF
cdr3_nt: TGTGCCAGTAGAGGGAGAGGCGAGAGCCTCTACGAGCAGTACTTC

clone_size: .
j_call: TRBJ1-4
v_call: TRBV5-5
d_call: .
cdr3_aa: CASSLGSGGPRNEKLFF
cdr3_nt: TGTGCCAGCAGCTTGGGGTCGGGGGGCCCTCGTAATGAAAAACTGTTTTTT

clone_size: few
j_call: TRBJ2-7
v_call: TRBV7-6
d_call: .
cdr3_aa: CASSLMSGKYEQYF
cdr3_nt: TGTGCCAGCAGCTTAATGTCAGGGAAGTACGAGCAGTACTTC

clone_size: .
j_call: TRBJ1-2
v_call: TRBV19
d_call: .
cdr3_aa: CASSITRQDYTF
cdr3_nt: TGTGCCAGTAGTATAACCCGGCAGGACTACACCTTC

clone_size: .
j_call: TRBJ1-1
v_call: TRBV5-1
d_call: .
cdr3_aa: CASRRRQANTEAFF
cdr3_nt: TGCGCCAGCAGACGCAGACAGGCGAACACTGAAGCTTTCTTT

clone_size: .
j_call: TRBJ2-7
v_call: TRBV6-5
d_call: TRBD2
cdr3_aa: CASTNGASGVEQYF
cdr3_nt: TGTGCCAGTACGAACGGGGCTAGCGGGGTTGAGCAGTACTTC

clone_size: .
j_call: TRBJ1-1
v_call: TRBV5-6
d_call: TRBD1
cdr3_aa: CASSLPSLTGGINTEAFF
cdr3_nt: TGTGCCAGCAGCTTACCGTCTCTGACAGGGGGGATTAACACTGAAGCTTTCTTT

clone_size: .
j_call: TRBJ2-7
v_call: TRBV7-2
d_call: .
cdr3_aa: CASSLEAHIAYEQYF
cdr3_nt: TGTGCCAGCAGCTTAGAAGCGCATATAGCCTACGAGCAGTACTTC

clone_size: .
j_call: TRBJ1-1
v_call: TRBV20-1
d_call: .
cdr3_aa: CSARVAGSAFF
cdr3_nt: TGCAGTGCTAGGGTGGCAGGTTCCGCTTTCTTT

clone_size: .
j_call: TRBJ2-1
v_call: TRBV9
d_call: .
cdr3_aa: CASSVRASGNEQFF
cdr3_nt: TGTGCCAGCAGCGTAAGAGCAAGCGGCAATGAGCAGTTCTTC

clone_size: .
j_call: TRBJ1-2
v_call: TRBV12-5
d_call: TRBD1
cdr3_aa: CASGLVFSGTGGDGYTF
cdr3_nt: TGTGCTAGTGGTTTGGTTTTTTCCGGGACAGGGGGCGACGGCTACACCTTC

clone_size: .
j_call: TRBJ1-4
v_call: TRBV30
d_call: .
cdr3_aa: CAWGAREKLFF
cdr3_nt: TGTGCCTGGGGGGCAAGGGAAAAACTGTTTTTT

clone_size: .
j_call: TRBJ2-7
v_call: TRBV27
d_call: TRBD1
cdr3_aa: CASSSRQGRNYEQYF
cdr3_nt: TGTGCCAGCAGTTCCCGACAGGGGAGGAACTACGAGCAGTACTTC

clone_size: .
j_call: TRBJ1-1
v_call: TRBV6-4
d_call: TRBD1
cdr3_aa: CASSPTGARTEAFF
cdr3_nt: TGTGCCAGCAGTCCTACAGGGGCCAGAACTGAAGCTTTCTTT

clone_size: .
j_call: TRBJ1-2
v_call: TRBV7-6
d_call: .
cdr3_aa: CASSLVSGGEGYTF
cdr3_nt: TGTGCCAGCAGCTTAGTCAGCGGGGGGGAAGGCTACACCTTC

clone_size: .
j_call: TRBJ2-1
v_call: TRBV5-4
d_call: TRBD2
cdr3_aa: CASSRTSGYGNEQFF
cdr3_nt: TGTGCCAGCAGCAGGACTAGCGGGTATGGTAATGAGCAGTTCTTC

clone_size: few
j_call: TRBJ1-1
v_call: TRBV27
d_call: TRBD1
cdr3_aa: CASSSNTGGVDTEAFF
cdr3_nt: TGTGCCAGCAGTTCCAATACAGGGGGCGTAGACACTGAAGCTTTCTTT

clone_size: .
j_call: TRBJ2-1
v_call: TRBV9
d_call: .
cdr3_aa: CASSALTEAYNEQFF
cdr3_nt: TGTGCCAGCAGCGCCTTGACAGAAGCCTACAATGAGCAGTTCTTC

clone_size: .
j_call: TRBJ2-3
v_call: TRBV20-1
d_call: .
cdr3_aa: CSASDLDTQYF
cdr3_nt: TGCAGTGCTTCGGACTTGGATACGCAGTATTTT

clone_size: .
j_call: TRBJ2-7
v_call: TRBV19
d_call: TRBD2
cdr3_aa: CASSPRGAYEQYF
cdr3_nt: TGTGCCAGTAGTCCCCGGGGGGCCTACGAGCAGTACTTC

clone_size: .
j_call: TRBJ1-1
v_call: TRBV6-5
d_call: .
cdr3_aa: CASSRINTEAFF
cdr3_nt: TGTGCCAGCAGTCGTATTAACACTGAAGCTTTCTTT

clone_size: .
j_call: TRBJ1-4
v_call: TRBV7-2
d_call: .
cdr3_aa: CASSYIATNEKLFF
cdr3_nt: TGTGCCAGCAGTTACATCGCAACTAATGAAAAACTGTTTTTT

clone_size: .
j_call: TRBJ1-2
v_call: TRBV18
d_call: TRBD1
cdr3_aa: CASSLGQPYGYTF
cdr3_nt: TGTGCCAGCTCACTGGGACAGCCCTATGGCTACACCTTC

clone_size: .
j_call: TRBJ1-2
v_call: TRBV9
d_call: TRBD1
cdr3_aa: CASRDTDRGHPGYTF
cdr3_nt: TGTGCCAGCAGAGATACGGACAGGGGGCATCCTGGCTACACCTTC

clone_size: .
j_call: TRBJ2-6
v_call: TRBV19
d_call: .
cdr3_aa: CATTEGQPGKSGANVLTF
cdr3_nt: TGTGCCACCACAGAAGGGCAGCCAGGGAAATCTGGGGCCAACGTCCTGACTTTC

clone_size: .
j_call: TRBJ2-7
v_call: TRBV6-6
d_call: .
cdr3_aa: CASSYLRGSVYEQYF
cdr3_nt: TGTGCCAGCAGTTACCTCCGGGGGAGTGTCTACGAGCAGTACTTC

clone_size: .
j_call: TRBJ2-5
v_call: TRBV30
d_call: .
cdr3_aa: CAWSVGGAQETQYF
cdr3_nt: TGTGCCTGGAGTGTGGGGGGAGCACAAGAGACCCAGTACTTC

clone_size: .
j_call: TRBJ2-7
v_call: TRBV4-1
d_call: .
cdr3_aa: CASSQDRVAEQYF
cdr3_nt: TGCGCCAGCAGCCAAGACAGGGTGGCCGAGCAGTACTTC

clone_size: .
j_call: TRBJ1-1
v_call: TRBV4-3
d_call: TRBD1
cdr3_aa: CASSQTGYSHAAFF
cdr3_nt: TGCGCCAGCAGCCAGACAGGGTACTCCCATGCAGCTTTCTTT

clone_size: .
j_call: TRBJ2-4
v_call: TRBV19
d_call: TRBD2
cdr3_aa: CASSPATSGKNIQYF
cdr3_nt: TGTGCCAGTAGCCCTGCGACTAGCGGCAAAAACATTCAGTACTTC

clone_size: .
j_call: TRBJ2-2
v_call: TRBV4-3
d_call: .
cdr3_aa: CASSNPEGLTNTGELFF
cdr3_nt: TGCGCCAGCAGCAACCCGGAGGGGCTGACAAACACCGGGGAGCTGTTTTTT

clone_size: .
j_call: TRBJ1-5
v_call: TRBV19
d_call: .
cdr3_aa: CASKGRPGARNQPQHF
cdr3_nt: TGTGCCAGTAAGGGGCGGCCAGGAGCTCGCAATCAGCCCCAGCATTTT

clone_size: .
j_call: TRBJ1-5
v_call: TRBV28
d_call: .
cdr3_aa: CAGKQGNQPQHF
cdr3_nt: TGTGCCGGCAAACAGGGTAATCAGCCCCAGCATTTT

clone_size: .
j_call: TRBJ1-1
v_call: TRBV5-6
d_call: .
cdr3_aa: CASSRTEVNTEAFF
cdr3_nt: TGTGCCAGCAGCCGCACGGAGGTGAACACTGAAGCTTTCTTT

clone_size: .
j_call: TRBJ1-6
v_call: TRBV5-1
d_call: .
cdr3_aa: CASSLSREASPLHF
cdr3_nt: TGCGCCAGCAGCTTGAGCAGGGAGGCTTCACCCCTCCACTTT

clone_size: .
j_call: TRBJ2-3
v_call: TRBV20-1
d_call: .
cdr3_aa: CSAKGSDTQYF
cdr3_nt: TGCAGTGCTAAAGGTAGCGATACGCAGTATTTT

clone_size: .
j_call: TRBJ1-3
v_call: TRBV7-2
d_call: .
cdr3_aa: CASSLDPGTNGNTIYF
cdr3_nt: TGTGCCAGCAGCTTAGACCCAGGAACAAATGGAAACACCATATATTTT

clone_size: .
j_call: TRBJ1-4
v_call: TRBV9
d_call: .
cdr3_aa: CASSVAGGAGEKLFF
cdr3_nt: TGTGCCAGCAGCGTAGCTGGAGGGGCGGGTGAAAAACTGTTTTTT

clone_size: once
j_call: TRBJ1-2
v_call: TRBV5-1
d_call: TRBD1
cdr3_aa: CASSVGQGGYGYTF
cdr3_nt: TGCGCCAGCAGCGTCGGACAGGGAGGATATGGCTACACCTTC

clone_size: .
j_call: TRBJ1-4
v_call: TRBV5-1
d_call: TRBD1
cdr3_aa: CASSSGTATNEKLFF
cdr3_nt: TGCGCCAGCAGCTCGGGGACAGCTACTAATGAAAAACTGTTTTTT

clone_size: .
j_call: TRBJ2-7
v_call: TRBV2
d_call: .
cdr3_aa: CASSSDRGSREQYF
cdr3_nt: TGTGCCAGCAGCAGTGATAGGGGCTCGAGGGAGCAGTACTTC

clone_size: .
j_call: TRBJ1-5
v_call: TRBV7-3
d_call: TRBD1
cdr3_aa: CASSESGGQPQHF
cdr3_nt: TGTGCCAGCAGCGAGTCAGGGGGACAGCCCCAGCATTTT

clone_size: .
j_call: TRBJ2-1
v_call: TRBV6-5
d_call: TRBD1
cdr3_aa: CASRDRAYNEQFF
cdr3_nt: TGTGCCAGCAGGGACAGGGCCTACAATGAGCAGTTCTTC

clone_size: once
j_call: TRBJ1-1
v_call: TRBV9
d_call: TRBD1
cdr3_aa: CASSPSGTGDTEAFF
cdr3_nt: TGTGCCAGCAGCCCCTCCGGGACAGGGGACACTGAAGCTTTCTTT

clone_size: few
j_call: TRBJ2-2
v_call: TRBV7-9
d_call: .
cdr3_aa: CASSTQGPGELFF
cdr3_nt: TGTGCCAGCAGCACACAGGGTCCCGGGGAGCTGTTTTTT

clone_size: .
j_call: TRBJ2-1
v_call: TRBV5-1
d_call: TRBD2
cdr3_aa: CASSLEGLAGYNEQFF
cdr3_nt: TGCGCCAGCAGCTTGGAGGGGCTAGCGGGGTACAATGAGCAGTTCTTC

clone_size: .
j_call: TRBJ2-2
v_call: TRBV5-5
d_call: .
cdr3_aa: CASSLPPGELFF
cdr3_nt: TGTGCCAGCAGCCTCCCCCCCGGGGAGCTGTTTTTT

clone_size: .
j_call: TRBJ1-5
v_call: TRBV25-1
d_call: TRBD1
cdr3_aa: CASSGKTGVNQPQHF
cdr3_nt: TGTGCCAGCAGTGGAAAGACAGGGGTTAATCAGCCCCAGCATTTT

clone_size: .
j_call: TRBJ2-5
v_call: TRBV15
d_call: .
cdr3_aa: CATSRGGRETQYF
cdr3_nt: TGTGCCACCAGCCGCGGGGGCCGGGAGACCCAGTACTTC

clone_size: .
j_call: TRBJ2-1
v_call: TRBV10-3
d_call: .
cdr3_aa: CATGTPARGEQFF
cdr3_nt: TGTGCCACCGGGACTCCTGCTAGGGGTGAGCAGTTCTTC